This is a list of T cell receptor beta chains from one sample in a study of blood T cells in healthy people across ages. TCRdb re-called the 5' RACE reads with MiXCR, one entry per CDR3 protein. This sample has over a million distinct CDR3 sequences, with approximately 59% found just once. Sequences were obtained from blood. The source of these receptors is a man between 18 and 29 years old in good health. Both conserved end residues are part of each CDR3. A D gene is named only where the DNA matches it firmly. Only some rows state a clone size, as once, few, many or a class for expanded clones.

j_gene,d_gene,abundance,v_gene,CDR3aa,CDR3nt
TRBJ2-5,TRBD1,-,TRBV28,CASSFPLQGEQETQYF,TGTGCCAGCAGTTTCCCCCTGCAGGGGGAGCAAGAGACCCAGTACTTC
TRBJ2-3,TRBD2,few,TRBV15,CATSRDLAGVTDTQYF,TGTGCCACCAGCAGAGATCTTGCGGGGGTCACAGATACGCAGTATTTT
TRBJ2-7,-,few,TRBV29-1,CSVGGGAGAYEQYF,TGCAGCGTTGGAGGGGGGGCCGGGGCCTACGAGCAGTACTTC
TRBJ2-7,TRBD1,few,TRBV29-1,CSVEGGQFSEKEQYF,TGCAGCGTTGAAGGGGGACAGTTCTCAGAAAAGGAGCAGTACTTC
TRBJ2-7,-,-,TRBV27,CASSLSGLGSYEQYF,TGTGCCAGCAGTTTATCTGGGTTAGGATCCTACGAGCAGTACTTC
TRBJ2-1,-,-,TRBV4-1,CASRQNNEQFF,TGTGCCAGCAGGCAGAACAATGAGCAGTTCTTC
TRBJ2-7,-,few,TRBV29-1,CSVDGQGTYEQYF,TGCAGCGTTGATGGCCAGGGGACCTACGAGCAGTACTTC
TRBJ2-7,-,few,TRBV29-1,CSAEDGYEQYF,TGCAGCGCCGAGGACGGGTACGAGCAGTACTTC
TRBJ2-7,-,-,TRBV6-6,CASSYLDAPYEQYF,TGTGCCAGCAGTTACCTGGACGCCCCTTACGAGCAGTACTTC
TRBJ2-7,-,-,TRBV11-2,CASSQPFTYEQYF,TGTGCCAGCAGCCAGCCCTTTACCTACGAGCAGTACTTC
TRBJ1-2,-,few,TRBV29-1,CSVEDGWQGETYGYTF,TGCAGCGTTGAGGATGGGTGGCAGGGAGAGACCTATGGCTACACCTTC
TRBJ2-1,-,-,TRBV6-5,CASSYSRGRRVQFF,TGTGCCAGCAGTTACTCGAGAGGGCGGAGGGTGCAGTTCTTC
TRBJ2-1,TRBD2,-,TRBV6-5,CASSLSGTRDEQFF,TGTGCCAGCAGTCTCAGCGGGACTAGAGATGAGCAGTTCTTC
TRBJ1-1,-,-,TRBV29-1,CSVDPRGMNTEAFF,TGCAGCGTTGATCCTCGGGGGATGAACACTGAAGCTTTCTTT
TRBJ1-2,TRBD1,many,TRBV7-2,CASRQGQGGGYTF,TGTGCCAGCAGACAAGGACAGGGGGGGGGCTACACCTTC
TRBJ1-1,TRBD1,-,TRBV6-5,CASSPGQGTDSTEAFF,TGTGCCAGCAGCCCTGGACAGGGGACGGATAGCACTGAAGCTTTCTTT
TRBJ2-1,TRBD2,-,TRBV24-1,CATSGHRLAGNNVQFF,TGTGCCACCAGTGGACACAGACTAGCGGGGAACAATGTGCAGTTCTTC
TRBJ2-7,TRBD1,-,TRBV2,CASSIDRDEQYF,TGTGCCAGCAGCATCGACAGGGACGAGCAGTACTTC
TRBJ2-7,-,-,TRBV27,CASSLKGVGTYEQYF,TGTGCCAGCAGTTTAAAAGGGGTCGGGACCTACGAGCAGTACTTC
TRBJ2-7,-,-,TRBV7-9,CASSRPGFLYEQYF,TGTGCCAGCAGCCGTCCAGGGTTTCTCTACGAGCAGTACTTC
TRBJ2-6,-,-,TRBV6-2/TRBV6-3,CASSYDFSGANVLTF,TGTGCCAGCAGCTACGATTTCTCTGGGGCCAACGTCCTGACTTTC
TRBJ1-5,-,few,TRBV20-1,CSATTWPDSNQPQHF,TGCAGTGCTACGACTTGGCCCGATAGCAATCAGCCCCAGCATTTT